The text below deals with one T cell receptor beta chain. Antigen: not known. The CDR3 extends over 15 amino acids. V lost 1 base, J lost 4 bases, and 2 bases stayed unmatched. CDR1 LNHNV and CDR2 YYDKDF come from the germline V gene (reference sequence). Only in-frame clones appear in the TCRdb table, and some are missing; sequencing was by immunoSEQ multiplex PCR. The sample has about 5,000 clones; 57% are singletons. This entry comes from a study of CXCR4 blockade with PD-1 therapy in pancreatic cancer. Study-wide results and limits: Only TCRbeta chains were sequenced here. Intratumoral clonality (mean roughly 0.14) exceeded healthy blood (0.05) but did not track survival.

The rearrangement uses TRBV15 and TRBJ2-2; 8 positions agree with TRBD2. Sequenced sample: tumor tissue. This TCR came from a human donor with pancreatic ductal adenocarcinoma. CDR3 residues: CATSRAGGATGELFF. The CDR3 nucleotides are TGTGCCACCAGCAGAGCGGGAGGGGCCACCGGGGAGCTGTTTTTT.